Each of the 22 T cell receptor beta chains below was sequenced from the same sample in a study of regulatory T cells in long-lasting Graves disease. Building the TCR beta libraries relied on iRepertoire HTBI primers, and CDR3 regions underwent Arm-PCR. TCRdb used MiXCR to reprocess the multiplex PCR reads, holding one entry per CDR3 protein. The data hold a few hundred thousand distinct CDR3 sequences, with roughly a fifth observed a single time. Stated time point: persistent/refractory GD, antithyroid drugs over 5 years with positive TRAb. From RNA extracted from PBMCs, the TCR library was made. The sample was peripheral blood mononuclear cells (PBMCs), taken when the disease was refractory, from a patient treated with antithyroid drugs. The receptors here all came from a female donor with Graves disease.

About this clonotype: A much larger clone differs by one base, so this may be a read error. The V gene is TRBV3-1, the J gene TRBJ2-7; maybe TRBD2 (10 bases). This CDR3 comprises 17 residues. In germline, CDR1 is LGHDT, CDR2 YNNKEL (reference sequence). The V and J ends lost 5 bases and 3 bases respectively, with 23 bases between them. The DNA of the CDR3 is TGTGCCAGCAGCGCCGGGACAGGGACTAGCGAGAGCTACGAGCAGTACTTC. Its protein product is CASSAGTGTSESYEQYF.

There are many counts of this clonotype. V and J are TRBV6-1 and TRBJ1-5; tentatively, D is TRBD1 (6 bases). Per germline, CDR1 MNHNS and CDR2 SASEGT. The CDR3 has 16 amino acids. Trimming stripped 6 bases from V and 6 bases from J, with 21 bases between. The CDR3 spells CASRSYLQGEGQPQHF. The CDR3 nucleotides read TGTGCCAGCAGGTCCTACCTACAGGGTGAGGGTCAGCCCCAGCATTTT.

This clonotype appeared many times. In DNA form, the CDR3 reads TGTGCCAGCAGTGAAGCGCACGAGGGCACTGAAGCTTTCTTT. Translating gives CASSEAHEGTEAFF. The J gene is TRBJ1-1, the V gene TRBV2, with D unclear. V was trimmed by 0 bases and J by 4 bases, leaving 9 bases between them. This CDR3 spans 14 amino acids. Germline CDR1 SNHLY, CDR2 FYNNEI.

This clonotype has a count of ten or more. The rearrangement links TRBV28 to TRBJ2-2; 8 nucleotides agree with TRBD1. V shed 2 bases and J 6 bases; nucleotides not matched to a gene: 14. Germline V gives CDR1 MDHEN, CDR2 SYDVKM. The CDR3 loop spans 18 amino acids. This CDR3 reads CASSLVASDRAKSGELFF. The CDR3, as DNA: TGTGCCAGCAGTTTAGTGGCCTCGGACAGGGCCAAGTCCGGGGAGCTGTTTTTT. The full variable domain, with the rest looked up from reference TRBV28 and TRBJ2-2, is DVKVTQSSRYLVKRTGEKVFLECVQDMDHENMFWYRQDPGLGLRLIYFSYDVKMKEKGDIPEGYSVSREKKERFSLILESASTNQTSMYLCASSLVASDRAKSGELFFGEGSRLTVL.

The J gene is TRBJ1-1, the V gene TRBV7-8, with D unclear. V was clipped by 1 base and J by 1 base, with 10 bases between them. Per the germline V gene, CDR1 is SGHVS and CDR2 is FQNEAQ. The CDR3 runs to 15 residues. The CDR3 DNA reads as TGTGCCAGCAGCTTAGAAGTAGGAGCGAACACTGAAGCTTTCTTT. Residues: CASSLEVGANTEAFF.

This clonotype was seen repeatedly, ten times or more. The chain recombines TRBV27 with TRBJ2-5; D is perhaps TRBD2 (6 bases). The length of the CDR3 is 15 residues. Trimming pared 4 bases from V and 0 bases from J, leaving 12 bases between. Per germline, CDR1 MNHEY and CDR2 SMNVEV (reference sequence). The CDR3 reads CASSSVAANQETQYF. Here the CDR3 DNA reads TGTGCCAGCAGTTCTGTAGCGGCAAACCAAGAGACCCAGTACTTC.

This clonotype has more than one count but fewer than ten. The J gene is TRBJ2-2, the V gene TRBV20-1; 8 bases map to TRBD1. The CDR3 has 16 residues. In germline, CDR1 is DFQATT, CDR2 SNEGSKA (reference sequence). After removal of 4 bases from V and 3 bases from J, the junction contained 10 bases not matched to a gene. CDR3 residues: CSATDRVKGDTGELFF. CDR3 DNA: TGCAGTGCTACGGACAGGGTCAAAGGGGACACCGGGGAGCTGTTTTTT.

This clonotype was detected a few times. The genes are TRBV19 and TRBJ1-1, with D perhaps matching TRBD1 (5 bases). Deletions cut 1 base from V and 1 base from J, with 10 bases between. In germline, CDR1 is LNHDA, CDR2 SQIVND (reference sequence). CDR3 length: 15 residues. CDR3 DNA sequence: TGTGCCAGTAGTATAGGATCAGGGACGAACACTGAAGCTTTCTTT. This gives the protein CASSIGSGTNTEAFF. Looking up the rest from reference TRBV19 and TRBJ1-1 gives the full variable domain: DGGITQSPKYLFRKEGQNVTLSCEQNLNHDAMYWYRQDPGQGLRLIYYSQIVNDFQKGDIAEGYSVSREKKESFPLTVTSAQKNPTAFYLCASSIGSGTNTEAFFGQGTRLTVV.

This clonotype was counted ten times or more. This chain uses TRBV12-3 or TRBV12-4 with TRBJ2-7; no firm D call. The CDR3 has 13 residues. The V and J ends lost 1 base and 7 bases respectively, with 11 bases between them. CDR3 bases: TGTGCCAGCAGTTTAGGCAAACCCTGGGAGCAGTACTTC. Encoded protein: CASSLGKPWEQYF.

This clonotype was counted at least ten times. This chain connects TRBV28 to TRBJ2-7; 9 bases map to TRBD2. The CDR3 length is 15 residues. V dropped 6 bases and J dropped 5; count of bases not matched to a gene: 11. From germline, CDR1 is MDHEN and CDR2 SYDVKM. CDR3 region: CASRVAGAGVDEQYF. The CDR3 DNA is TGTGCCAGCAGGGTAGCGGGGGCGGGAGTGGACGAGCAGTACTTC.

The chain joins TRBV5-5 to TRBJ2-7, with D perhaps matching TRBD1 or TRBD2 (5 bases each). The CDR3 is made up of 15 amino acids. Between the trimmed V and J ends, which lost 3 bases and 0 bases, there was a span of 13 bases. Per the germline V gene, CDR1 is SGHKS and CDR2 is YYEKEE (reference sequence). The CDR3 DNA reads TGTGCCAGCAGCTGGGGACCGCTGAGCTCCTACGAGCAGTACTTC. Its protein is CASSWGPLSSYEQYF.

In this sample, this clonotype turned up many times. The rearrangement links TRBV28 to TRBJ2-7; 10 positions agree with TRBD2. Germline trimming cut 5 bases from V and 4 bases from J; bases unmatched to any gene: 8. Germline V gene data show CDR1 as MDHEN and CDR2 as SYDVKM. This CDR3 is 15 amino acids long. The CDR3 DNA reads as TGTGCCAGCAGTGACGCCGGGACTAGCGCGTACGAGCAGTACTTC. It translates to CASSDAGTSAYEQYF.

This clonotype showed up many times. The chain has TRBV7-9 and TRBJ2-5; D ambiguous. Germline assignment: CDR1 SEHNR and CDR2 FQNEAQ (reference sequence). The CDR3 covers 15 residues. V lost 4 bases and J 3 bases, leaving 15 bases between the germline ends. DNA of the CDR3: TGTGCCAGCAGCTCAAGTAGGGTCAGAAAAGAGACCCAGTACTTC. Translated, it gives CASSSSRVRKETQYF. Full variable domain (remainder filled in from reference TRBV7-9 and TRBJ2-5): DTGVSQNPRHKITKRGQNVTFRCDPISEHNRLYWYRQTLGQGPEFLTYFQNEAQLEKSRLLSDRFSAERPKGSFSTLEIQRTEQGDSAMYLCASSSSRVRKETQYFGPGTRLLVL.

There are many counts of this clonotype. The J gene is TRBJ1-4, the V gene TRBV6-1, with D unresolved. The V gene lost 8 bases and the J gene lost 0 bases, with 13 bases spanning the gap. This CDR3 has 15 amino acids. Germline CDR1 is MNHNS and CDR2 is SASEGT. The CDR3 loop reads CASGGPGATNEKLFF. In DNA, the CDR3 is TGTGCCAGCGGTGGCCCTGGAGCAACTAATGAAAAACTGTTTTTT.

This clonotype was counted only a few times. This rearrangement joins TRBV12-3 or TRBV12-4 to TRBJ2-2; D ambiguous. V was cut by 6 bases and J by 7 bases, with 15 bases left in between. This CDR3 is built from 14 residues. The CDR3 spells CASRRTELSGELFF. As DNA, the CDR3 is TGTGCCAGCAGAAGGACCGAGCTAAGCGGGGAGCTGTTTTTT.

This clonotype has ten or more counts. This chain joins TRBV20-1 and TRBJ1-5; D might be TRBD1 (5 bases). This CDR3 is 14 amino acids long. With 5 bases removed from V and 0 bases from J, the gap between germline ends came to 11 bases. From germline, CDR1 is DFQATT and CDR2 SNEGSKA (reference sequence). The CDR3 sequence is CSAADSYSNQPQHF. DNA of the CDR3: TGCAGTGCTGCCGACAGTTATAGCAATCAGCCCCAGCATTTT.

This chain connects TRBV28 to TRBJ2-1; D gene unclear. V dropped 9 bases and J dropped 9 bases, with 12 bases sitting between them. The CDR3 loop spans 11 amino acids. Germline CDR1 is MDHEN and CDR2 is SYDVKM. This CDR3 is CASLLGPEQFF. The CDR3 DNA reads TGTGCCAGTCTACTCGGACCTGAGCAGTTCTTC. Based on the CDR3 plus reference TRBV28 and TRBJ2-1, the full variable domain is DVKVTQSSRYLVKRTGEKVFLECVQDMDHENMFWYRQDPGLGLRLIYFSYDVKMKEKGDIPEGYSVSREKKERFSLILESASTNQTSMYLCASLLGPEQFFGPGTRLTVL.

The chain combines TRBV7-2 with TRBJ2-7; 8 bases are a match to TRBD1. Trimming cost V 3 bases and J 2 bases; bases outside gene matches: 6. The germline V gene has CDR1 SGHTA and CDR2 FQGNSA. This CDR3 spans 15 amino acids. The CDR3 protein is CASSFGDRIAYEQYF. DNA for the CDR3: TGTGCCAGCAGCTTCGGGGACAGGATCGCCTACGAGCAGTACTTC.

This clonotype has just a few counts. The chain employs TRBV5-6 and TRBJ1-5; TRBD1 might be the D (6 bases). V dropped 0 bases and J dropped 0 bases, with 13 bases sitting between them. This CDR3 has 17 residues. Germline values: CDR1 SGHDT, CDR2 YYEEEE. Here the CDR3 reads CASSLGQGTYSNQPQHF. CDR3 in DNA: TGTGCCAGCAGCTTGGGGCAGGGGACCTATAGCAATCAGCCCCAGCATTTT.

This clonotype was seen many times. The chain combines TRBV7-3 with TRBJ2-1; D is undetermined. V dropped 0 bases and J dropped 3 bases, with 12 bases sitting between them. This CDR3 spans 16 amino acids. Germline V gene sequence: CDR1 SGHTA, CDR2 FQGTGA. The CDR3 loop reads CASSLTGQALYNEQFF. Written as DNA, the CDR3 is TGTGCCAGCAGCTTAACAGGGCAAGCACTCTACAATGAGCAGTTCTTC.

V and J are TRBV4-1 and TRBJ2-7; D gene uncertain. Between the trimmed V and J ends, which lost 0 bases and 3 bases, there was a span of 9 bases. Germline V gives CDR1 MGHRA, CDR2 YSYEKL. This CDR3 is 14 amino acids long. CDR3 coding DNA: TGCGCCAGCAGCCAAGAAGCGACAAACTACGAGCAGTACTTC. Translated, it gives CASSQEATNYEQYF.

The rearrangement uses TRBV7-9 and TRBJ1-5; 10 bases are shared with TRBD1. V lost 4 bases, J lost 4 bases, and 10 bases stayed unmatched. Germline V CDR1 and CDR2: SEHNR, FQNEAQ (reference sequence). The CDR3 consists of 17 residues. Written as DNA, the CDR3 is TGTGCCAGCAGCTGGGACAGGGGACTGGCAGCAAATCAGCCCCAGCATTTT. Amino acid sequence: CASSWDRGLAANQPQHF.